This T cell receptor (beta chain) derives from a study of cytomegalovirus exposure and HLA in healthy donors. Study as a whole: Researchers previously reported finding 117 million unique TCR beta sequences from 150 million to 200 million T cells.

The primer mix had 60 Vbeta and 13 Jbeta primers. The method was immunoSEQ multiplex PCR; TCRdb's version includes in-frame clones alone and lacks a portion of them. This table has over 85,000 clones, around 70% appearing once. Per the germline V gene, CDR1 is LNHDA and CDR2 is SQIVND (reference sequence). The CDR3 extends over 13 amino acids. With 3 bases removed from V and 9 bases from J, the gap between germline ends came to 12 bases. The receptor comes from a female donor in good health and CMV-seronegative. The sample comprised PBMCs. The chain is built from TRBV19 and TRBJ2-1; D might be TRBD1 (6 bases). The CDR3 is CASSILQGGEQFF. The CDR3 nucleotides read TGTGCCAGTAGTATCCTACAGGGCGGTGAGCAGTTCTTC.